What follows are 3 T cell receptor beta chains derived from one specimen sequenced in a study of response to subunit inactivated influenza vaccine. TCRdb reprocessed the RT-PCR reads with MiXCR, giving one entry per CDR3 protein. The table has about 780,000 distinct CDR3 sequences, around 18% seen once. This specimen was PBMCs from blood, taken 5 days after vaccination. These receptors originate from a man between 45 and 60 years old who received an inactivated influenza vaccine.

The chain recombines TRBV7-8 with TRBJ2-5; TRBD2 matches 12 bases. In germline, CDR1 is SGHVS, CDR2 FQNEAQ. With 1 base clipped from V and 5 bases from J, the junction kept 8 bases outside the gene matches. The CDR3 has 17 residues. The CDR3 reads CASSLGYLAGGLETQYF. CDR3 nucleotides: TGTGCCAGCAGCTTAGGGTACCTAGCGGGAGGGCTCGAGACCCAGTACTTC.

This clonotype was counted a few times. The V call is TRBV4-1, the J call TRBJ2-7; D is unclear. The CDR3 covers 13 residues. The V and J ends lost 0 bases and 7 bases respectively, with 10 bases between them. From germline, CDR1 is MGHRA and CDR2 YSYEKL. Written as DNA, the CDR3 is TGCGCCAGCAGCCAAGATTGGCAGGCGGAGCAGTACTTC. As protein: CASSQDWQAEQYF.

This clonotype was picked up a small number of times. The genes are TRBV27 and TRBJ2-1; TRBD2 matches at 12 bases. CDR1 and CDR2 from the germline V gene are MNHEY and SMNVEV (reference sequence). Trimming cost V 5 bases and J 9 bases; bases outside gene matches: 5. CDR3 length: 14 amino acids. The CDR3 coding sequence is TGTGCCAGCAGTATCGGACTAGCGGGAATTGAGCAGTTCTTC. Translating gives CASSIGLAGIEQFF.